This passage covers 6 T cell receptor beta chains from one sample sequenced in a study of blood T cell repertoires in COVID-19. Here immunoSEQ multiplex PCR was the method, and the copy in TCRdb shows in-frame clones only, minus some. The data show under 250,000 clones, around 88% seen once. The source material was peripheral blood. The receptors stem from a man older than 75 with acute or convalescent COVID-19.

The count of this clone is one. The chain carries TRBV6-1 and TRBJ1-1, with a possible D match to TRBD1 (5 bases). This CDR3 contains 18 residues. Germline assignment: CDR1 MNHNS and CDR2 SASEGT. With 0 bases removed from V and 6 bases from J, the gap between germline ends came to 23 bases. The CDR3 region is CASSEAAQLRGTDPEAFF. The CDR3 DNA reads TGTGCCAGCAGTGAAGCGGCCCAACTTCGGGGGACGGACCCTGAAGCTTTCTTT.

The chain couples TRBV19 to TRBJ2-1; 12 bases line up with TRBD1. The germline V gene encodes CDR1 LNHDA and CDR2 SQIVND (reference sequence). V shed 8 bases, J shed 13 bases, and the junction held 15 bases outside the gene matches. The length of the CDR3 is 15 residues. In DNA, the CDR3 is TGTGCCAGTTCCAAGGGCGGGACAGGGGGCGTCAGTCAGTTCTTC. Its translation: CASSKGGTGGVSQFF.

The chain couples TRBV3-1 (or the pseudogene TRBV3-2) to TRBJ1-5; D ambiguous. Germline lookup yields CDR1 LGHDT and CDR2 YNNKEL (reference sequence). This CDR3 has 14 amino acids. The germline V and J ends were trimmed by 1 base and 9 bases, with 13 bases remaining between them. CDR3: CASSQVEGLGPQHF. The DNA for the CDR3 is TGTGCCAGCAGCCAAGTTGAGGGTTTAGGGCCCCAGCATTTT.

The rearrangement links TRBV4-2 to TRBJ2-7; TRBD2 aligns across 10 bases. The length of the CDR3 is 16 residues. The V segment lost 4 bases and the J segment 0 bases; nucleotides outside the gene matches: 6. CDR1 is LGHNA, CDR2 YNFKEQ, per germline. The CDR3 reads CASSPSGGLSSYEQYF. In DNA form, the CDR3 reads TGTGCCAGCAGCCCTAGCGGGGGCCTGAGCTCCTACGAGCAGTACTTC.

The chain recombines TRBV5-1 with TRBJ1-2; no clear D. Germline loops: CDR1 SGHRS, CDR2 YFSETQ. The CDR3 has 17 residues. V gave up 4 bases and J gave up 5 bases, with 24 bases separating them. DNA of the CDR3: TGCGCCAGCAGCCTCTCTGCCCCAGCGAATAAGGAGTATGGCTACACCTTC. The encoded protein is CASSLSAPANKEYGYTF.

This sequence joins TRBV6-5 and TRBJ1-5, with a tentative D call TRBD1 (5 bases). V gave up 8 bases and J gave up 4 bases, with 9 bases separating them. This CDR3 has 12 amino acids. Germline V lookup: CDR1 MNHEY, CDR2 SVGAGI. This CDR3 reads CASGDRNQPQHF. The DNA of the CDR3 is TGTGCCAGCGGAGACAGAAATCAGCCCCAGCATTTT.